Listed below are T cell receptor beta chains from one sample, sequenced in a study of blood T cell repertoires in COVID-19. The data were produced by immunoSEQ multiplex PCR, yet TCRdb's version contains in-frame clones alone and is incomplete. The table shows 400,000 to 450,000 clones, with about nine tenths occurring only once. Sequenced material: PBMCs or T cells enriched from blood (not recorded which). The receptors were gathered from a man younger than 35 who had recovered from COVID-19. CDR3s include the opening cysteine and the closing phenylalanine or tryptophan. The D gene is left open where the match is weak. Some rows have no size entry. The others give once, few or many, or a class for an expanded clone.

d_call	v_call	clone_size	j_call	cdr3_nt	cdr3_aa
NA	TRBV19	once	TRBJ1-3	TGTGCCACTACGTCTCGAGGCGTCGGAAACACCATATATTTT	CATTSRGVGNTIYF
TRBD1	TRBV2	NA	TRBJ1-1	TGTGCCAGTGGGACAGGGGGCCTCCCTGAAGCTTTCTTT	CASGTGGLPEAFF
NA	TRBV5-4	NA	TRBJ2-1	TGTGCCAGCAGCCCACCAGGGCCCTACAATGAGCAGTTCTTC	CASSPPGPYNEQFF
NA	TRBV25-1	NA	TRBJ1-6	TGTGCCAGCAGTTATCAGGGGAATTCACCCCTCCACTTT	CASSYQGNSPLHF
NA	TRBV28	NA	TRBJ1-2	TGTGCCAGCAGCTCTAACTATGGCTACACCTTC	CASSSNYGYTF
TRBD2	TRBV20-1	many	TRBJ2-1	TGCAGTGCTAGTTATGCGGGAGACCGGATTGAGCAGTTCTTC	CSASYAGDRIEQFF
TRBD2	TRBV4-2	NA	TRBJ2-7	TGTGCCAGCAGCCGAGTAACTAGCGGGAGGACGACTTACGAGCAGTACTTC	CASSRVTSGRTTYEQYF
TRBD1	TRBV29-1	NA	TRBJ1-2	TGCAGCGTCGCAGGGACAGGGGGTGGCTACACCTTC	CSVAGTGGGYTF
NA	TRBV5-5	NA	TRBJ1-5	TGTGCCAGCAGCCGGCTGGGGGGGAATCAGCCCCAGCATTTT	CASSRLGGNQPQHF
TRBD1	TRBV6-6	NA	TRBJ1-5	TGTGCCAGCAGTTACGGCGGACAGGGCAATCAGCCCCAGCATTTT	CASSYGGQGNQPQHF
TRBD1	TRBV24-1	NA	TRBJ2-2	TGTGCCACCAGTGACTCACGGACAGGGACGGCCGGGGAGCTGTTTTTT	CATSDSRTGTAGELFF
TRBD1	TRBV11-2	once	TRBJ1-1	TGTGCCAGCAGCCTCACCCCGGGGACAGGGCGGAACACTGAAGCTTTCTTT	CASSLTPGTGRNTEAFF
NA	TRBV11-2	NA	TRBJ1-2	TGTGCCAGCAGCTTTCGGACAGTAGATGGCTACACCTTC	CASSFRTVDGYTF
TRBD2	TRBV19	NA	TRBJ2-1	TGTGCCAGTAGTACCCGGACTAGCGGGGCCAATGAGCAGTTCTTC	CASSTRTSGANEQFF
TRBD1	TRBV11-2	once	TRBJ1-2	TGTGCCAGCAGCCCCGGGGCCCGGGGACAGACCTATGGCTACACCTTC	CASSPGARGQTYGYTF
NA	TRBV12-3/TRBV12-4	NA	TRBJ1-1	TGTGCCAGCAGAGGACTCGTAACTGAAGCTTTCTTT	CASRGLVTEAFF
NA	TRBV2	few	TRBJ1-2	TGTGCCAGCAGGGAGGGACGAACAGGCGACTATGGCTACACCTTC	CASREGRTGDYGYTF
NA	TRBV11-2	NA	TRBJ2-5	TGTGCCAGCAGCTTATTCAACTCCCTGGAGACCCAGTACTTC	CASSLFNSLETQYF
TRBD1	TRBV10-1	NA	TRBJ2-7	TGCGCCAGCTTCCGGGACAGCATCTACGAGCAGTACTTC	CASFRDSIYEQYF
NA	TRBV9	NA	TRBJ2-2	TGTGCCAGCAGCCCCTCGCAGGGAACTCACACCGGGGAGCTGTTTTTT	CASSPSQGTHTGELFF
NA	TRBV13	NA	TRBJ1-1	TGTGCCAGCAGCTTAGTTGTCGGGGGGACTGAAGCTTTCTTT	CASSLVVGGTEAFF
NA	TRBV19	NA	TRBJ1-6	TGTGCCAGTAGTGCAGACTCCTATAATTCACCCCTCCACTTT	CASSADSYNSPLHF
NA	TRBV18	NA	TRBJ2-3	TGTGCCAGCTCACCACTTAGATCAGATACGCAGTATTTT	CASSPLRSDTQYF
NA	TRBV9	NA	TRBJ1-3	TGTGCCAGCAGCGTAGCGCCGTTAGCCTCCTCTGGAAACACCATATATTTT	CASSVAPLASSGNTIYF
NA	TRBV9	NA	TRBJ1-5	TGTGCCAGCAGCCTTACTAGCTTGGCGGGACAGCCCCAGCATTTT	CASSLTSLAGQPQHF
NA	TRBV3-1/TRBV3-2	NA	TRBJ2-1	TGTGCCAGCAGCCCTCCCGGCGGGGGCTTGAATGAGCAGTTCTTC	CASSPPGGGLNEQFF
TRBD2	TRBV5-6	NA	TRBJ2-2	TGTGCCAGCAGCCCGGGACTAAACACCGGGGAGCTGTTTTTT	CASSPGLNTGELFF
TRBD1	TRBV7-3	once	TRBJ2-2	TGTGCCAGCAGCCCCGGGACAGGGGGCACCGGGGAGCTGTTTTTT	CASSPGTGGTGELFF
NA	TRBV19	NA	TRBJ1-5	TGTGCCAGCCAAAGGAGCCCTCATGCCAAGCAGCCCCAGCATTTT	CASQRSPHAKQPQHF
NA	TRBV3-1/TRBV3-2	NA	TRBJ1-6	TGTGCCAGCAGCCAAGAATTCCTGGGCCTACCCAATTCACCCCTCCACTTT	CASSQEFLGLPNSPLHF
NA	TRBV5-1	NA	TRBJ1-1	TGCGCCAGCAGCTTGGGCAGGCCTGACGGTGTGGCTTTCTTT	CASSLGRPDGVAFF
TRBD1	TRBV3-1/TRBV3-2	NA	TRBJ1-2	TGTGCCAGCAGCCAAGTGTACAGGGGGAACTATGGCTACACCTTC	CASSQVYRGNYGYTF
NA	TRBV5-1	NA	TRBJ1-4	TGCGCCAGCAGCGCAGGAACTTATGAAAAACTGTTTTTT	CASSAGTYEKLFF
TRBD1	TRBV5-1	NA	TRBJ1-3	TGCGCCAGCAGCTCGACAGGGCTTCAGGCGGACACCATATATTTT	CASSSTGLQADTIYF
TRBD1	TRBV29-1	once	TRBJ2-7	TGCAGCGCGGCGGGACAGGGCTACGAGCAGTACTTC	CSAAGQGYEQYF